This T cell receptor beta chain was observed in a study of beta chain features in type 1 diabetes. Expressed TCRB transcripts got sequenced, as all isolated RNA was reverse transcribed. Clones were sequenced by immunoSEQ multiplex PCR, and TCRdb holds only the in-frame ones, with some missing. In the table there are around 710,000 clones, around 12% of which are singletons. Each donor gave one heparinised blood draw averaging around 120 mL. Based on CD45RO/CCR7/CD25/CD127/CD95/CD27, CD4+ regulatory, stem cell-like memory, naive and central memory cells were sorted. This clone was seen a handful of times. The antigen remains unidentified. Other DNA sequences in this specimen translate into the identical CDR3. The ends lost 2 bases at V and 7 bases at J; junction bases unmatched: 6. The CDR3 has 16 amino acids. Study-level results: The study found that naive, central memory and Treg TCRB repertoires appeared more similar in patients than in healthy donors. Moderate but significant shortening of TCRB CDR3s was recorded in all four CD4+ subsets from Type 1 diabetes patients. Diminished insertions and augmented deletions at VDJ junctions characterized type 1 diabetes patients.

Input material: naive CD4+ T cells from blood. The receptor was derived from a man aged 30 to 39 with type 1 diabetes. The V gene is TRBV23-1, the J gene TRBJ1-5; TRBD1 matches 12 bases. TRBV23-1 is flagged as an ORF with uncertain function. The CDR3 sequence: CASSQRDRGRGQPQHF. DNA for the CDR3: TGCGCCAGCAGTCAAAGGGACAGGGGGCGCGGACAGCCCCAGCATTTT.